This T cell receptor beta chain was captured in a study of PD-1 blockade in classical Hodgkin lymphoma. Study-wide background: Patients received nivolumab 3 mg/kg intravenously every 2 weeks.

There are 15 residues in the CDR3. CDR1 and CDR2 from the germline V gene are MNHEY and SMNVEV (reference sequence). The germline V and J ends were trimmed by 4 bases and 6 bases, with 16 bases remaining between them. Libraries were prepared by immunoSEQ multiplex PCR; TCRdb keeps only in-frame clonotypes and omits some of them. There are 55,000 to 75,000 clones in the sample; approximately 94% occur only once, and about 7.8% lies in the top ten. Every one of the patients relapsed after autologous stem cell transplantation (brentuximab vedotin exposure was variable). Complete response, partial response or progressive disease made up the best responses.

This sequence originates from a human donor with classical Hodgkin lymphoma. This material consisted of peripheral blood mononuclear cells (PBMCs), taken at baseline. V is TRBV27 and J is TRBJ1-5; possibly TRBD1 for D (6 bases). The CDR3 spells CASSYSNRVVQPQHF. In nucleotides, the CDR3 is TGTGCCAGCAGTTACTCGAACAGGGTAGTTCAGCCCCAGCATTTT.